This T cell receptor (beta chain) comes out of a study of blood T cell repertoires in COVID-19. Whole-study context: From T cells, B-cell-depleted T cells, or PBMCs came the material, which was cDNA or gDNA.

Authors' analysis steps: Reference gene primer amplification gave estimated nucleated cell counts. Only in-frame clones appear in the TCRdb table, and some are missing; sequencing was by immunoSEQ multiplex PCR. V, J and clone size are taken as reported in that table, and D and trimming were inferred from the DNA itself. Altogether some 150,000 clones are present, more than 70% being singletons, with the ten largest covering 10% to 15%. Germline trimming cut 0 bases from V and 2 bases from J; bases unmatched to any gene: 3. The CDR3 length is 15 residues. The germline CDR1 and CDR2 sequences are SGDLS and YYNGEE.

Sequenced material: peripheral blood. The chain has TRBV9 and TRBJ2-7; 9 bases align to TRBD1. This TCR was recovered from a man aged 60 to 69 with active or convalescent COVID-19. CDR3 bases: TGTGCCAGCAGCGTAGCCGGACAGGGGCCCTACGAGCAGTACTTC. Its translation is CASSVAGQGPYEQYF.